These 5 T cell receptor beta chains were all obtained from the same sample, sequenced in a study of Graves' ophthalmopathy and Graves' hyperthyroidism. RNA transcripts provided the template for amplifying TCR beta CDR3 regions. A first-round RT-PCR used HTBI primers, followed by a second-round multiplex PCR. Via MiXCR, TCRdb re-called the multiplex PCR reads, giving one row per CDR3 protein. This table holds over a million distinct CDR3 sequences, around a third found once. The source material was peripheral blood or thyroid tissue (not recorded which). The receptors shown here come from an adult man with Graves' hyperthyroidism.

Many counts were recorded for this clonotype. The chain employs TRBV2 and TRBJ1-5; D uncertain. Germline V CDR1 and CDR2: SNHLY, FYNNEI. The CDR3 spans 15 residues. The germline V and J ends were trimmed by 0 bases and 6 bases, with 12 bases remaining between them. The chain's CDR3 is CASSEAGGGSQPQHF. In DNA form, the CDR3 reads TGTGCCAGCAGTGAAGCTGGAGGTGGGAGTCAGCCCCAGCATTTT.

Comment on this clonotype: This sequence may be a read error, since a much larger clone differs from it by one base. The genes are TRBV11-2 and TRBJ1-4; no clear D. The germline V gene has CDR1 SGHAT and CDR2 FQNNGV. This CDR3 has 14 amino acids. The DNA of the CDR3 is TGTGCCAGCAGAACTACCGGAAATCTTGAAAAACCGTTTTTT. This encodes CASRTTGNLEKPFF. Variable domain in full (rest from reference TRBV11-2 and TRBJ1-4): EAGVAQSPRYKIIEKRQSVAFWCNPISGHATLYWYQQILGQGPKLLIQFQNNGVVDDSQLPKDRFSAERLKGVDSTLKIQPAKLEDSAVYLCASRTTGNLEKPFFGSGTQLSVL.

The gene calls are TRBV20-1 and TRBJ2-7, with TRBD1 matching over 7 bases. The V gene end was trimmed by 6 bases and the J gene end by 5 bases; junction bases not matched to a gene: 7. The V gene's germline CDR1 is DFQATT and CDR2 SNEGSKA (reference sequence). The CDR3 loop spans 12 amino acids. This chain's CDR3 is CSASDRSDEQYF. The CDR3 DNA is TGCAGTGCCTCGGACAGGAGCGACGAGCAGTACTTC.

In this sample, this clonotype turned up a few times. The chain uses TRBV4-3 and TRBJ2-7; no definite D call. Deletions cut 0 bases from V and 4 bases from J, with 10 bases between. CDR1 LGHNA and CDR2 YSLEER come from the germline V gene. This CDR3 region has 14 residues. CDR3 region: CASSQERTVYEQYF. CDR3 sequence (DNA): TGCGCCAGCAGCCAAGAAAGGACGGTATACGAGCAGTACTTC.

V is TRBV6-2 or TRBV6-3 and J is TRBJ2-7; tentatively, D is TRBD1 or TRBD2 (5 bases each). The CDR3 has 11 amino acids. Germline V gene lookup returns CDR1 MNHEY and CDR2 SVGEGT. Trimming shortened V by 7 bases and J by 7 bases, and 11 bases separated the two germline ends. CDR3 in DNA: TGTGCCAGCACCCGGGGCGGGGAGCAGTACTTC. Translating it yields CASTRGGEQYF.